A selection of T cell receptor beta chains follows, all from one sample in a study of cytomegalovirus exposure and HLA in healthy donors. Sequencing used immunoSEQ multiplex PCR; TCRdb keeps in-frame clones, though not all of them. The sample has around 150,000 clones, 88% seen once. The sample was PBMCs. These TCRs come from a woman aged 40 to 50 in good health and CMV-seronegative. The CDR3 runs from the conserved cysteine through the conserved F or W. Fields, in order: V gene, J gene, D gene, CDR3 DNA, CDR3 protein. A D gene is named only where the DNA matches it firmly.

V gene: TRBV5-6; J gene: TRBJ2-2; D gene: TRBD2; CDR3 DNA: TGTGCCAGCAGCTTTGTAGCGGGAGATCTCGGGGAGCTGTTTTTT; CDR3 protein: CASSFVAGDLGELFF
V gene: TRBV19; J gene: TRBJ2-7; D gene: .; CDR3 DNA: TGTGCCAGTAGTGAGGGCACGAAGAGCAGCAGGTACTTC; CDR3 protein: CASSEGTKSSRYF
V gene: TRBV7-2; J gene: TRBJ1-6; D gene: .; CDR3 DNA: TGTGCCAGCAGCTTAAGACAGGATAATTCACCCCTCCACTTT; CDR3 protein: CASSLRQDNSPLHF
V gene: TRBV27; J gene: TRBJ1-5; D gene: .; CDR3 DNA: TGTGCCAGCAGTTATGGGGGGGTTTATAGCAATCAGCCCCAGCATTTT; CDR3 protein: CASSYGGVYSNQPQHF
V gene: TRBV5-1; J gene: TRBJ2-5; D gene: TRBD1; CDR3 DNA: TGCGCCAGCAGCTCAATCACAGGGGATGAGACCCAGTACTTC; CDR3 protein: CASSSITGDETQYF
V gene: TRBV4-3; J gene: TRBJ2-1; D gene: TRBD1; CDR3 DNA: TGCGCCAGCAGCCAATTTTTTCAGGGGGCCCGGGGTTGGGATGAGCAGTTCTTC; CDR3 protein: CASSQFFQGARGWDEQFF
V gene: TRBV28; J gene: TRBJ2-1; D gene: .; CDR3 DNA: TGTGCCAGCAGTTTCGTAGGGGGTAGTAGCCTTTGGTACAATGAGCAGTTCTTC; CDR3 protein: CASSFVGGSSLWYNEQFF
V gene: TRBV6-5; J gene: TRBJ2-5; D gene: .; CDR3 DNA: TGTGCCAGCAGTTACTCGATCAGCGAAGAGACCCAGTACTTC; CDR3 protein: CASSYSISEETQYF
V gene: TRBV4-3; J gene: TRBJ2-5; D gene: TRBD2; CDR3 DNA: TGCGCCAGCAGCCAATCCCCTAGCGGGAGTACCCAAGAGACCCAGTACTTC; CDR3 protein: CASSQSPSGSTQETQYF
V gene: TRBV6-5; J gene: TRBJ1-1; D gene: .; CDR3 DNA: TGTGCCAGCAGTTACTCTTGGCAGGGGAACACTGAAGCTTTCTTT; CDR3 protein: CASSYSWQGNTEAFF
V gene: TRBV29-1; J gene: TRBJ2-7; D gene: .; CDR3 DNA: TGCAGCGTCCGCGGGACTGTTTACGAGCAGTACTTC; CDR3 protein: CSVRGTVYEQYF